This paragraph covers one T cell receptor (beta chain) sequence. Its antigen is not yet known. Base quality data are lacking; no much larger clone is found one base away. The entry originates in a study of vaccination and CD4 T cells after COVID-19 (dated by TCRdb to the early 2020s). General notes on the study: Six males and four females were included in the convalescent cohort, with two Hispanic individuals, seven Caucasians, two Asians and one multiracial person represented. Participants received two doses of either the Pfizer-BioNTech BNT162b2 vaccine (n=8) or the Moderna mRNA-1273 vaccine (n=2). Post-COVID blood samples from convalescent patients were collected a median of approximately 93 days after diagnosis, with a range of 35 to 161 days. Post-vaccine blood samples were obtained a median of about 77 days after the second vaccine dose, with a range of roughly 13 to 250 days. Overlapping spike peptide pools from SARS-CoV-2 and from the common cold coronaviruses HCoV-NL63, HCoV-OC43 and HCoV-229E were used as culture stimuli. In control cultures, a CEFX viral epitope pool was used as positive control, an HIV-1 Nef peptide pool was used as negative control, or no peptide was added. In approximately eleven COVID-19 convalescent patients and several infection-naive healthy vaccine recipients, the spike-specific CD4+ TCR repertoire before mRNA vaccination was compared with the repertoire after mRNA vaccination. In an earlier paper using these donors, memory CD4+ T cell crossreactivity between SARS-CoV-2 and common cold coronavirus spike proteins was assessed at the TCR clonotype level. What the study reported, not specific to this receptor: Among convalescent patients, a median roughly 90% of the SARS-CoV-2-reactive clones seen after vaccination appeared only after vaccination, which suggests priming specific to the vaccine. Although the median number of SARS-CoV-2-reactive clonotypes went up from some 23 after infection to 35 to 40 after vaccination, the increase was not significant. In convalescent patients, nearly all vaccine-specific clones (304 of 307) were found to be mono-reactive for SARS-CoV-2 spike rather than cross-reactive with common cold coronaviruses. Only a relatively small number of convalescent patients were included in the study, and early timepoints following natural infection were not analyzed.

Including cysteine and phenylalanine, the CDR3 has 14 amino acids. Here the CDR3 DNA is all that survives: 42 bases in frame from base 1. Taken from the germline V gene, the CDR1 and CDR2 loops are SGHVS and FQNEAQ. The trim is 0 bases for V and 1 base for J, with a gap of 5 bases between the germline ends. The library came from PCR. DNA from cultured CD4+ T cells was subjected to TCR sequencing with the Oncomine TCR Beta short-read assay at the Johns Hopkins FTIC core. The QIAamp micro DNA kit was used to extract genomic DNA from the cultured CD4+ T cells. Oncomine TCR Beta libraries made from cultured CD4+ T cells were pooled using unique dual indexes and sequenced on an Illumina iSeq 100. The authors' pipeline ran thus. Non-productive sequences were removed, and CDR3s not starting with C, not ending with F or W, or shorter than 7 amino acids were discarded. The MANAFEST web application identified antigen-specific clonotypes by comparing peptide-stimulated wells against reference wells and other culture wells. For a clone to be called positive, the clone needed an FDR below 0.05, an odds ratio above 5, and a productive frequency above 0.1% in at least two of three replicate wells. A clonotype counted as cross-reactive if it showed significant expansion both in the SARS-CoV-2 spike wells and in at least one common cold coronavirus spike condition. CDR3 homology was assessed with Levenshtein distances (stringdist) and unrooted phylogenetic trees (ape) in R version 3.6.1. Starting from the raw public reads, TCRdb applied fastp trimming at Q25, assembled clones with MiXCR and retained in-frame beta chains. Rows with a matching CDR3 protein are joined into one entry that keeps the most common DNA and genes. The V and J calls shown here were made by TCRdb, not taken from the authors' results. This sample comprises approximately 6,500 distinct CDR3 sequences, approximately 50% of them detected only once. The ten largest clonotypes hold 55% to 65% of the sample.

Per the publication, the treatment or condition label means: approximately nine-day PBMC culture with coronavirus spike peptide pools or control peptides (ViraFEST assay). CD4+ T cells from unexposed donors were collected before the COVID-19 pandemic (2011-2018). The study used the ViraFEST assay, which expanded antigen-specific T cells with peptide pools and then identified expanded clonotypes by TCR sequencing. Approximately 1.8 million PBMCs per well were cultured in IMDM with approximately 5.5% human AB serum and 8.5 to 10 IU/ml IL-2, plus 10 ug/ml peptide pools. On days 3 and 7, half of the culture medium was replaced with fresh IL-2-containing medium. Once the cells had been in culture for roughly 11 days, the EasySep CD4+ T cell isolation kit was used to isolate CD4+ T cells by negative selection. As far as cell numbers permitted, CD4+ T cells from unexposed donors were tested for reactivity against SARS-CoV-2 S and N as well as four spike pools from common cold coronaviruses. PBMCs were separated from whole blood using Ficoll-Paque Plus gradient centrifugation and then either used fresh or cryopreserved at -140C. Triplicate wells were generally used for each culture condition. The leukapheresis product for the unexposed donors was obtained through commercial purchase.

The chain employs TRBV7-8 and TRBJ2-3; the D element could tentatively be TRBD1 or TRBD2, as 5 bases agree for each. The sequencing sample was made of CD4+ T cells from blood, cultured in vitro. This TCR was recovered from a human donor in good health. The CDR3 protein: CASSLAGGTDTQYF. The DNA sequence is as follows: TGTGCCAGCAGCTTAGCGGGGGGCACAGATACGCAGTATTTT.